The next 17 T cell receptor beta chains were all read from a single sample in a study of OX40 agonist ivuxolimab in advanced cancers. Only in-frame clones appear in the TCRdb table, and some are missing; sequencing was by immunoSEQ multiplex PCR. The repertoire holds 43,000 or so clones, with 87% as singletons. This specimen was CD4+ or CD8+ T cells sorted from blood, taken in a trial of the OX40 agonist ivuxolimab. These receptors were obtained from an adult with an advanced solid tumor such as melanoma, head and neck, liver or kidney cancer.

This rearrangement joins TRBV19 to TRBJ2-3; TRBD2 aligns across 8 bases. Germline V gene lookup returns CDR1 LNHDA and CDR2 SQIVND (reference sequence). The CDR3 consists of 16 residues. The junction had 5 bases not matched to a gene; V was cut back by 3 bases and J by 0 bases. The CDR3 DNA follows: TGTGCCAGTAGTATGGCCCCGGGAGGGAGCACAGATACGCAGTATTTT. Amino acids: CASSMAPGGSTDTQYF.

This clone was counted a few times. The CDR3 protein is CASSQEDSGSPYEQYF. For the CDR3, the DNA is TGTGCCAGCAGCCAAGAGGATAGCGGGAGCCCCTACGAGCAGTACTTC. This chain links TRBV4-2 with TRBJ2-7; TRBD2 matches at 9 bases. With V trimmed by 0 bases and J by 2 bases, 5 bases remained unmatched. Germline V gives CDR1 LGHNA, CDR2 YNFKEQ. This CDR3 is built from 16 residues.

This clone was picked up one time. This sequence joins TRBV5-4 and TRBJ1-1, with D possibly matching TRBD1 (5 bases). This CDR3 is built from 14 residues. V shed 4 bases and J shed 2 bases, with 12 bases lying between them. The germline gives CDR1 SGHNT, CDR2 YYREEE (reference sequence). The CDR3 sequence is CASSRNTGNTEAFF. CDR3 bases: TGTGCCAGCAGCAGAAATACAGGTAACACTGAAGCTTTCTTT.

The V and J genes are TRBV5-4 and TRBJ2-7, with D unresolved. The germline V gene has CDR1 SGHNT and CDR2 YYREEE (reference sequence). The CDR3 has 14 amino acids. Trimming left V 3 bases short and J 6 bases short, with 16 bases between. DNA of the CDR3: TGTGCCAGCAGCTCCCGGTTTACCGCCGGCGAGCAGTACTTC. This gives the protein CASSSRFTAGEQYF.

The gene calls are TRBV28 and TRBJ2-7, with no clear D. Germline CDR1 reads MDHEN; CDR2 reads SYDVKM. CDR3 size: 16 residues. Trimming took 5 bases from V and 3 from J, leaving 20 bases between them. The CDR3 nucleotides are TGTGCCAGCAGTCCCAAGAGTCCGGGCCGGAGCTACGAGCAGTACTTC. It yields the protein CASSPKSPGRSYEQYF.

This clone was detected a few times. This chain connects TRBV15 to TRBJ2-7, with D tentatively TRBD2 (6 bases). The V and J ends lost 0 bases and 12 bases respectively, with 15 bases between them. The CDR3 is made up of 13 amino acids. Germline V lookup: CDR1 LNHNV, CDR2 YYDKDF (reference sequence). The CDR3 spells CATSRDGGTQPYF. The DNA for the CDR3 is TGTGCCACCAGCAGAGATGGCGGGACGCAGCCGTACTTC. Drawing the rest from reference TRBV15 and TRBJ2-7, the complete variable domain is DAMVIQNPRYQVTQFGKPVTLSCSQTLNHNVMYWYQQKSSQAPKLLFHYYDKDFNNEADTPDNFQSRRPNTSFCFLDIRSPGLGDTAMYLCATSRDGGTQPYFGPGTRLTVT.

This chain links TRBV29-1 with TRBJ1-5; D is ambiguous. The CDR3 has 14 amino acids. The V gene lost 4 bases and the J gene lost 5 bases, with 15 bases spanning the gap. The germline gives CDR1 SQVTM, CDR2 ANQGSEA. The CDR3: CSVVRGSGDQPQHF. The CDR3 nucleotides are TGCAGCGTTGTCCGCGGGAGCGGGGATCAGCCCCAGCATTTT.

CDR3 in DNA: TGTGCCAGCAGTGAGGGATGGGGGACAGATACGCAGTATTTT. This gives the protein CASSEGWGTDTQYF. The J gene is TRBJ2-3, the V gene TRBV25-1; either TRBD1 or TRBD2 may supply D (5 bases each). Looked up from germline, CDR1 is MGHDK and CDR2 is SYGVNS. V lost 3 bases and J 3 bases, leaving 10 bases between the germline ends. CDR3 size: 14 residues.

This clone was picked up a small number of times. The chain joins TRBV18 to TRBJ2-7, with D possibly matching TRBD2 (5 bases). V lost 4 bases, J lost 3 bases, and 10 bases lay in between. Per the germline V gene, CDR1 is KGHSH and CDR2 is LQKENI. CDR3 length equals 13 residues. CDR3 sequence: CASSQSGYYEQYF. The CDR3 DNA reads as TGTGCCAGCTCACAGTCGGGATACTACGAGCAGTACTTC. The entire variable domain, with the rest obtained from reference TRBV18 and TRBJ2-7, is as follows: NAGVMQNPRHLVRRRGQEARLRCSPMKGHSHVYWYRQLPEEGLKFMVYLQKENIIDESGMPKERFSAEFPKEGPSILRIQQVVRGDSAAYFCASSQSGYYEQYFGPGTRLTVT.

The chain employs TRBV2 and TRBJ2-1; 7 positions match TRBD2. This CDR3 is built from 13 residues. V lost 6 bases to trimming and J lost 5 bases; unmatched junction nucleotides: 4. Germline V lookup: CDR1 SNHLY, CDR2 FYNNEI. CDR3: CASRASGNNEQFF. For the CDR3, the DNA is TGTGCCAGCAGGGCGAGCGGGAACAATGAGCAGTTCTTC.

Only one count was recorded for this clone. V gene TRBV7-3 combines with J gene TRBJ2-3; 9 nucleotides line up with TRBD2. The CDR3 spans 16 residues. CDR1 SGHTA and CDR2 FQGTGA come from the germline V gene. Trimming cost V 5 bases and J 4 bases; bases outside gene matches: 10. CDR3 in DNA: TGTGCCAGCAGCCCGTCGGCTAGCGGGATCCCAGATACGCAGTATTTT. Translating it yields CASSPSASGIPDTQYF.

The chain carries TRBV28 and TRBJ1-5, with D possibly being TRBD1 (6 bases). The CDR3 covers 16 residues. Trimming took off 5 bases at V and 3 bases at J, with 17 bases between the two ends. Germline V gene sequence: CDR1 MDHEN, CDR2 SYDVKM. The CDR3 DNA reads as TGTGCCAGCAGTCCTACAGGGATGGGCCTCAATCAGCCCCAGCATTTT. It encodes CASSPTGMGLNQPQHF.

J is TRBJ2-1 and V is TRBV30; D not resolved. Per germline, CDR1 GTSNPN and CDR2 SVGIG (reference sequence). Trimming shortened V by 3 bases and J by 8 bases, and 14 bases separated the two germline ends. CDR3 length equals 13 residues. The CDR3 nucleotides read TGTGCCTGGAGGCCGACCCTTTGGCATGAGCAGTTCTTC. Translation: CAWRPTLWHEQFF.

The chain employs TRBV28 and TRBJ2-5; a weak D match, TRBD1 (6 bases). The DNA end lines up better with TRBJ2-7; the J call may be wrong. The V gene's germline CDR1 is MDHEN and CDR2 SYDVKM. This CDR3 has 14 residues. CDR3 sequence reads: CASSPRGRGYEQYF. DNA for the CDR3: TGTGCCAGCAGCCCCAGGGGCAGGGGATACGAGCAGTACTTC.

The CDR3 DNA reads TGTGCCAGTAGTATGCGGAGGGCAGGGGATGTTAGCAATCAGCCCCAGCATTTT. Its translation: CASSMRRAGDVSNQPQHF. The chain links TRBV19 to TRBJ1-5, with a tentative D call TRBD1 (6 bases). CDR3 length equals 18 residues. Germline loops: CDR1 LNHDA, CDR2 SQIVND (reference sequence). Trimming pared 3 bases from V and 0 bases from J, leaving 18 bases between.

V and J are TRBV6-5 and TRBJ2-3; D uncertain. Germline V gene sequence: CDR1 MNHEY, CDR2 SVGAGI. This CDR3 is built from 15 residues. The ends were cut back, 0 bases at V and 8 bases at J, with 15 bases in the middle. The DNA of the CDR3 is TGTGCCAGCAGTTACTCCGTTGTTGGGGTGGTTACGCAGTATTTT. Amino acid sequence: CASSYSVVGVVTQYF.

V and J are TRBV28 and TRBJ2-5, with D possibly TRBD1 on 5 matching bases. The CDR3 sequence is 12 residues long. CDR1 is MDHEN and CDR2 is SYDVKM in the germline V gene. V lost 5 bases to trimming and J lost 4 bases, with 8 bases between them. Here the CDR3 reads CASSARGETQYF. In DNA form, the CDR3 reads TGTGCCAGCAGTGCAAGGGGAGAGACCCAGTACTTC.